Each of the 19 T cell receptor beta chains below was sequenced from the same sample in a study of blood T cell repertoires in COVID-19. Measured with immunoSEQ multiplex PCR; TCRdb has only the in-frame clones, and not every one. Of around 150,000 clones listed, approximately 87% were seen once; the top ten hold about 2.5%. Sequencing used peripheral blood. Receptor source: a man aged 50-60 years with active COVID-19.

This CDR3 is CASSQGEGGGYTF. The CDR3 bases are TGTGCCAGCAGCCAAGGGGAAGGGGGTGGCTACACCTTC. The rearrangement links TRBV4-2 to TRBJ1-2, with TRBD1 as a possible D gene (6 bases). V shed 1 base and J shed 7 bases, with 10 bases lying between them. Germline V gene data show CDR1 as LGHNA and CDR2 as YNFKEQ. The CDR3 is 13 amino acids.

This chain uses TRBV28 with TRBJ2-3; unclear D gene. Trimming left V 1 base short and J 7 bases short, with 6 bases between. The CDR3 extends over 12 amino acids. Germline values: CDR1 MDHEN, CDR2 SYDVKM. CDR3 amino acids: CASSLFPYTQYF. In DNA, the CDR3 is TGTGCCAGCAGTTTATTTCCCTATACGCAGTATTTT.

This CDR3 reads CASVGTRGNEQFF. The CDR3 DNA is TGTGCCAGCGTCGGGACTAGGGGAAATGAGCAGTTCTTC. V usage is TRBV18 and J usage is TRBJ2-1, with TRBD2 matching 8 bases. CDR3 length: 13 amino acids. The V and J ends lost 8 bases and 7 bases, in that order; junction bases with no gene match: 7. Germline loops: CDR1 KGHSH, CDR2 LQKENI.

This chain joins TRBV5-6 and TRBJ1-5, with 10 bases fitting TRBD1. The CDR3 covers 14 residues. Germline CDR1 and CDR2: SGHDT and YYEEEE. J gave up 7 bases and V 0 bases, and 1 base lay outside the gene matches. CDR3 in amino acids: CASSLGTGGQPQHF. CDR3 DNA: TGTGCCAGCAGCTTGGGGACAGGGGGACAGCCCCAGCATTTT. Full variable domain (missing parts from reference TRBV5-6 and TRBJ1-5): DAGVTQSPTHLIKTRGQQVTLRCSPKSGHDTVSWYQQALGQGPQFIFQYYEEEERQRGNFPDRFSGHQFPNYSSELNVNALLLGDSALYLCASSLGTGGQPQHFGDGTRLSIL.

The CDR3 DNA sequence: TGCAGCGTTTCGATGAGGCCTTCGGACAGGGTTAATGGCTACACCTTC. It encodes CSVSMRPSDRVNGYTF. The rearrangement uses TRBV29-1 and TRBJ1-2; 8 bases line up with TRBD1. There are 16 residues in the CDR3. Germline trimming cut 5 bases from V and 6 bases from J; bases unmatched to any gene: 17. Germline values: CDR1 SQVTM, CDR2 ANQGSEA.

The V gene is TRBV6-5, the J gene TRBJ2-1, with TRBD2 matching over 7 bases. Per the germline V gene, CDR1 is MNHEY and CDR2 is SVGAGI. This CDR3 has 13 amino acids. Trimming took 4 bases from V and 13 from J; bases not matched to a gene: 10. The CDR3 DNA reads as TGTGCCAGCAGTTTCCAATCCGGGGGGAACCAGTTCTTC. It codes for CASSFQSGGNQFF.

This chain links TRBV6-2 or TRBV6-3 with TRBJ1-2, with D maybe TRBD1 (5 bases). In germline, CDR1 is MNHEY, CDR2 SVGEGT. This CDR3 spans 14 amino acids. V dropped 2 bases and J dropped 5 bases, with 12 bases sitting between them. The CDR3: CASSYPDRIYGYTF. CDR3 nucleotides: TGTGCCAGCAGTTACCCAGACAGAATTTATGGCTACACCTTC.

V usage is TRBV6-1 and J usage is TRBJ1-3; a possible D gene is TRBD1 (5 bases). V lost 2 bases and J lost 2, with 10 bases in between. Germline lookup yields CDR1 MNHNS and CDR2 SASEGT. CDR3 length: 15 amino acids. The CDR3 is CASSEIGRAGNTIYF. The DNA of the CDR3 is TGTGCCAGCAGTGAAATCGGCAGGGCTGGAAACACCATATATTTT.

The chain joins TRBV18 to TRBJ1-2; 9 bases line up with TRBD1. CDR1 is KGHSH, CDR2 LQKENI, per germline. The CDR3 covers 14 residues. V shed 3 bases and J 5 bases; nucleotides not matched to a gene: 4. As DNA, the CDR3 is TGTGCCAGCTCACCCGACAGGGGGAGATATGGCTACACCTTC. This codes for CASSPDRGRYGYTF.

The chain employs TRBV6-5 and TRBJ2-5, with a tentative D call TRBD1 (5 bases). There are 15 residues in the CDR3. Per the germline V gene, CDR1 is MNHEY and CDR2 is SVGAGI. The V gene lost 0 bases and the J gene lost 5 bases, with 13 bases spanning the gap. The DNA of the CDR3 is TGTGCCAGCAGTTACTCCGAGCGTCCAGGGGAGACCCAGTACTTC. This encodes CASSYSERPGETQYF.

The CDR3 spells CASSQGLASLEQYF. The CDR3, as DNA: TGCGCCAGCAGCCAGGGACTAGCTAGTCTCGAGCAGTACTTC. The gene calls are TRBV4-1 and TRBJ2-7, with 9 bases aligning to TRBD2. Germline values: CDR1 MGHRA, CDR2 YSYEKL. The V segment lost 3 bases and the J segment 6 bases; nucleotides outside the gene matches: 6. The length of the CDR3 is 14 residues.

The chain links TRBV9 to TRBJ2-1; TRBD2 matches at 8 bases. V shed 2 bases, J shed 4 bases, and the junction held 5 bases outside the gene matches. The CDR3 contains 15 residues. Germline V gene lookup returns CDR1 SGDLS and CDR2 YYNGEE. The CDR3 loop reads CASSVLSGNYNEQFF. The CDR3 DNA reads TGTGCCAGCAGCGTCCTTAGCGGGAATTACAATGAGCAGTTCTTC.

The rearrangement joins TRBV3-1 (or the pseudogene TRBV3-2) to TRBJ2-7; unclear D gene. V was trimmed by 7 bases and J by 4 bases, leaving 8 bases between them. The CDR3 is made up of 11 amino acids. Germline V CDR1 and CDR2: LGHDT, YNNKEL (reference sequence). The CDR3 DNA follows: TGTGCCAGCACCCTAGGATACGAGCAGTACTTC. This codes for CASTLGYEQYF.

This clone was observed a single time. The V gene is TRBV6-5, the J gene TRBJ1-1, with D unclear. Germline V gene sequence: CDR1 MNHEY, CDR2 SVGAGI. V lost 7 bases, J lost 0 bases, and 6 bases lay in between. There are 12 residues in the CDR3. CDR3 in amino acids: CASTLLNTEAFF. The CDR3 DNA follows: TGTGCCAGCACTCTATTGAACACTGAAGCTTTCTTT.

The chain joins TRBV6-6 to TRBJ1-5; a weak D match, TRBD1 (6 bases). Per germline, CDR1 MNHNY and CDR2 SVGAGI (reference sequence). The CDR3 spans 15 residues. Trimming removed 5 bases at V and 4 bases at J, with 15 bases between. The CDR3 loop is CASSLTGSGNQPQHF. CDR3 in DNA: TGTGCCAGCAGTCTCACAGGGTCGGGAAATCAGCCCCAGCATTTT.

This clone was found once. This chain connects TRBV2 to TRBJ1-3; TRBD1 might be the D (5 bases). Trimming left V 4 bases short and J 1 base short, with 14 bases between. Germline lookup yields CDR1 SNHLY and CDR2 FYNNEI. The CDR3 totals 16 residues. As DNA, the CDR3 is TGTGCCAGCAGTGGGTCGATCCAGGGATCTGGAAACACCATATATTTT. It encodes CASSGSIQGSGNTIYF.

This rearrangement joins TRBV3-1 (or the pseudogene TRBV3-2) to TRBJ2-3; the match to TRBD1 covers 9 bases. Germline loops: CDR1 LGHDT, CDR2 YNNKEL (reference sequence). This CDR3 has 15 amino acids. With V trimmed by 5 bases and J by 3 bases, 6 bases remained unmatched. CDR3 coding DNA: TGTGCCAGCAGCGCCCGGGACAGGGTGACAGATACGCAGTATTTT. Its translation is CASSARDRVTDTQYF.

The gene calls are TRBV7-2 and TRBJ1-2; 7 bases align to TRBD1. This CDR3 spans 17 amino acids. Germline V gene sequence: CDR1 SGHTA, CDR2 FQGNSA. V gave up 0 bases and J gave up 3 bases; unmatched junction bases: 10. For the CDR3, the DNA is TGTGCCAGCAGCTTAGCGCCGTTCCGGGACAGTCACTATGGCTACACCTTC. Translated: CASSLAPFRDSHYGYTF.

For the CDR3, the DNA is TGTGCCAGCAGCTCCTACCGACTAGCGGGGATTACAGATACGCAGTATTTT. Translating gives CASSSYRLAGITDTQYF. The V gene is TRBV7-2, the J gene TRBJ2-3, with TRBD2 matching over 11 bases. V gave up 4 bases and J gave up 3 bases; unmatched junction bases: 9. Germline V lookup: CDR1 SGHTA, CDR2 FQGNSA. The CDR3 has 17 residues.